This T cell receptor (beta chain) was captured by sequencing in a study of PD-1 blockade in classical Hodgkin lymphoma. The length of the CDR3 is 12 residues. Germline V lookup: CDR1 SGHTA, CDR2 FQGTGA. Trimming removed 3 bases from V and 12 bases from J, with 12 bases in between. Sequencing was performed with immunoSEQ multiplex PCR; in TCRdb, only in-frame clones are kept and a portion is missing. The repertoire includes some 86,000 clones, 90% of them detected once, and around 2.7% sits in the top ten. Time point denoted: cycle 4 day 1 (C4D1), after less than 7 weeks of nivolumab. Relapse after autologous stem cell transplantation occurred in every patient, and brentuximab vedotin exposure varied. Study outcomes and limitations: Baseline TCR diversity was reportedly lower in newly diagnosed patients than in healthy donors. It was reported as lower still in relapsed/refractory patients. It was among complete responders that baseline diversity resembled that of newly diagnosed patients.

As regards this clone: The antigen remains undetermined.

The gene calls are TRBV7-3 and TRBJ2-4, with a tentative D call TRBD2 (6 bases). This receptor was taken from a human donor with classical Hodgkin lymphoma. The sequenced sample was peripheral blood mononuclear cells (PBMCs), obtained before the fourth cycle of nivolumab. This chain's CDR3 is CASSFGTSPQYF. In DNA form, the CDR3 reads TGTGCCAGCAGCTTTGGGACTTCTCCTCAGTACTTC.